The 25 T cell receptor beta chains presented below share a single source sample, sequenced in a study of CD8 T cells in ankylosing spondylitis. TCRdb redid the calling of the 5' RACE reads with MiXCR, one entry per CDR3 protein. This table has 35,000 to 50,000 distinct CDR3 sequences, roughly 3.1% appearing once. Sample: blood, either unsorted or a sorted T cell fraction (not recorded which). The receptors here all came from a male donor with ankylosing spondylitis or in good health (not recorded which).

This clonotype appeared many times. This chain links TRBV9 with TRBJ2-4; D perhaps matches TRBD1 (5 bases). V was clipped by 0 bases and J by 10 bases, with 11 bases between them. The CDR3 length is 13 residues. Germline assignment: CDR1 SGDLS and CDR2 YYNGEE. The CDR3 coding sequence is TGTGCCAGCAGCGTAGGTTCAGGGTGGATTCAGTACTTC. Translated: CASSVGSGWIQYF.

At least ten counts were recorded for this clonotype. V gene TRBV9 combines with J gene TRBJ2-3, with 8 bases aligning to TRBD1. J was trimmed by 10 bases and V by 0 bases; bases with no gene match: 10. Germline CDR1 reads SGDLS; CDR2 reads YYNGEE. This CDR3 comprises 15 residues. For the CDR3, the DNA is TGTGCCAGCAGCGTAGGGGGACAGGCCAATGCGGCGCAGTATTTT. It is translated as CASSVGGQANAAQYF.

In its sample, this clonotype was seen many times. The gene calls are TRBV9 and TRBJ2-5; weak D call: TRBD2 (6 bases). V dropped 0 bases and J dropped 2 bases, with 11 bases sitting between them. Germline-derived CDR1 and CDR2 are SGDLS and YYNGEE. The CDR3 runs to 15 residues. The CDR3, as DNA: TGTGCCAGCAGCGTAGGGACTACCCATCAAGAGACCCAGTACTTC. Translated: CASSVGTTHQETQYF.

This clonotype was counted only a few times. The rearrangement joins TRBV7-3 to TRBJ1-5, with TRBD1 matching 7 bases. This CDR3 is built from 15 residues. Trimming cost V 5 bases and J 0 bases; bases outside gene matches: 4. CDR1 and CDR2 from the germline V gene are SGHTA and FQGTGA. CDR3 loop: CASSPQGFSNQPQHF. The DNA for the CDR3 is TGTGCCAGCAGCCCACAGGGGTTTAGCAATCAGCCCCAGCATTTT.

This clonotype was observed many times. J is TRBJ2-3 and V is TRBV9, with no clear D. The V gene lost 0 bases and the J gene lost 4 bases, with 12 bases spanning the gap. From germline, CDR1 is SGDLS and CDR2 YYNGEE. The CDR3 has 15 residues. The chain's CDR3 is CASSVGTGVPDTQYF. As DNA, the CDR3 is TGTGCCAGCAGCGTAGGGACGGGTGTCCCAGATACGCAGTATTTT.

Ten or more counts support this clonotype. The chain joins TRBV9 to TRBJ2-5; D is unresolved. Germline CDR1 reads SGDLS; CDR2 reads YYNGEE. V gave up 3 bases and J gave up 4 bases, with 10 bases separating them. The CDR3 covers 13 residues. The CDR3 DNA follows: TGTGCCAGCAGCGGATCTAGGGTAGAGACCCAGTACTTC. Translated, it gives CASSGSRVETQYF.

This clonotype was seen at least ten times. V and J are TRBV9 and TRBJ2-2, with D possibly matching TRBD1 (6 bases). CDR1 is SGDLS and CDR2 is YYNGEE in the germline V gene. The CDR3 totals 15 residues. V was shortened by 7 bases and J by 7 bases, with 20 bases between the two germline ends. The CDR3 region has the DNA TGTGCCAGCGCGCCAAAGTTGGGGGCCATCGGGGAGCTGTTTTTT. It is translated as CASAPKLGAIGELFF.

This clonotype came up many times. The chain couples TRBV9 to TRBJ2-1; 8 bases fit TRBD1. Germline V CDR1 and CDR2: SGDLS, YYNGEE. The CDR3 spans 15 residues. The ends lost 4 bases at V and 1 base at J; junction bases unmatched: 4. The CDR3: CASSRTGGSYNEQFF. The CDR3 DNA is TGTGCCAGCAGCCGCACAGGGGGGTCCTACAATGAGCAGTTCTTC.

Many counts were recorded for this clonotype. This rearrangement joins TRBV9 to TRBJ2-5; a possible D gene is TRBD1 (5 bases). With 0 bases removed from V and 4 bases from J, the gap between germline ends came to 13 bases. Germline V lookup: CDR1 SGDLS, CDR2 YYNGEE. This CDR3 is 15 amino acids long. The CDR3 DNA reads as TGTGCCAGCAGCGTAGTTGGTGCAGGGATAGAGACCCAGTACTTC. Its protein product is CASSVVGAGIETQYF.

The chain links TRBV9 to TRBJ2-5; D gene uncertain. The germline V gene encodes CDR1 SGDLS and CDR2 YYNGEE. CDR3 length: 15 amino acids. V was trimmed by 1 base and J by 1 base, leaving 11 bases between them. CDR3 DNA sequence: TGTGCCAGCAGCGTATCCTGGAGAAGCCAAGAGACCCAGTACTTC. Its translation: CASSVSWRSQETQYF.

This clonotype was seen repeatedly, ten times or more. The V and J genes are TRBV9 and TRBJ1-1, with 8 nucleotides matching TRBD1. The CDR3 is 15 residues long. Per the germline V gene, CDR1 is SGDLS and CDR2 is YYNGEE. The V segment lost 4 bases and the J segment 6 bases; nucleotides outside the gene matches: 11. CDR3 amino acids: CASSPHPTGVAEAFF. The CDR3, as DNA: TGTGCCAGCAGCCCCCATCCGACAGGGGTGGCTGAAGCTTTCTTT.

This clonotype was observed at least ten times. CDR3 sequence reads: CASSVTPAASSGANVLTF. The DNA of the CDR3 is TGTGCCAGCAGCGTCACCCCCGCAGCTAGCTCTGGGGCCAACGTCCTGACTTTC. V and J are TRBV9 and TRBJ2-6; D unresolved. Per the germline V gene, CDR1 is SGDLS and CDR2 is YYNGEE. V was cut by 2 bases and J by 0 bases, with 15 bases left in between. This CDR3 region has 18 residues.

This clonotype was observed at least ten times. This chain connects TRBV9 to TRBJ2-3; perhaps TRBD2 as D (5 bases). Trimming took off 4 bases at V and 1 base at J, with 16 bases between the two ends. CDR1 is SGDLS, CDR2 YYNGEE, per germline. The CDR3 loop spans 16 amino acids. The CDR3 loop reads CASSPPGLDGTDTQYF. CDR3 in DNA: TGTGCCAGCAGCCCGCCCGGACTTGATGGCACAGATACGCAGTATTTT.

This clonotype was observed at least ten times. The chain employs TRBV29-1 and TRBJ2-3; TRBD2 aligns across 7 bases. After removal of 4 bases from V and 6 bases from J, the junction contained 4 bases not matched to a gene. The CDR3 consists of 12 residues. From germline, CDR1 is SQVTM and CDR2 ANQGSEA. As DNA, the CDR3 is TGCAGCGTTGGAGTGGGGGGGGATACGCAGTATTTT. Translating gives CSVGVGGDTQYF.

This clonotype came up many times. The chain's CDR3 is CASSVGGREETQYF. CDR3 DNA: TGTGCCAGCAGCGTCGGGGGGCGGGAGGAGACCCAGTACTTC. The chain couples TRBV9 to TRBJ2-5; the D gene is possibly TRBD2 (7 bases). The CDR3 runs 14 residues. The germline V and J ends were trimmed by 2 bases and 5 bases, with 13 bases remaining between them. Germline CDR1 and CDR2: SGDLS and YYNGEE.

At least ten counts were recorded for this clonotype. The chain combines TRBV9 with TRBJ1-2, with a possible D match to TRBD1 (6 bases). This CDR3 has 15 residues. The ends were cut back, 4 bases at V and 3 bases at J, with 16 bases in the middle. The germline V gene has CDR1 SGDLS and CDR2 YYNGEE. CDR3 DNA: TGTGCCAGCAGCTCCCGGGGGGCAGGTCACTATGGCTACACCTTC. Its translation is CASSSRGAGHYGYTF.

The V call is TRBV4-2, the J call TRBJ2-7; a possible D gene is TRBD2 (6 bases). Per the germline V gene, CDR1 is LGHNA and CDR2 is YNFKEQ. This CDR3 spans 14 amino acids. The V and J ends lost 0 bases and 4 bases respectively, with 10 bases between them. This CDR3 is CASSQDRGGYEQYF. The CDR3, as DNA: TGTGCCAGCAGCCAAGATCGTGGAGGGTACGAGCAGTACTTC.

This clonotype appeared many times. V gene TRBV9 combines with J gene TRBJ2-1; 10 bases align to TRBD2. Germline V lookup: CDR1 SGDLS, CDR2 YYNGEE. The CDR3 has 19 amino acids. The ends lost 0 bases at V and 0 bases at J; junction bases unmatched: 9. The CDR3: CASSVGPGSGRASYNEQFF. CDR3 DNA: TGTGCCAGCAGCGTAGGTCCTGGGAGCGGGAGGGCCTCCTACAATGAGCAGTTCTTC. The variable domain in full, completed from reference TRBV9 and TRBJ2-1, reads DSGVTQTPKHLITATGQRVTLRCSPRSGDLSVYWYQQSLDQGLQFLIQYYNGEERAKGNILERFSAQQFPDLHSELNLSSLELGDSALYFCASSVGPGSGRASYNEQFFGPGTRLTVL.

By proportion, this clonotype is medium-sized. The chain joins TRBV9 to TRBJ1-2, with 8 bases lining up with TRBD1. Germline CDR1 SGDLS, CDR2 YYNGEE. V shed 0 bases, J shed 2 bases, and the junction held 3 bases outside the gene matches. The CDR3 is 15 residues long. In nucleotides, the CDR3 is TGTGCCAGCAGCGTAGGGGCAGGGGGCAACTATGGCTACACCTTC. Encoded protein: CASSVGAGGNYGYTF.

By its share, this clonotype is medium-sized. The chain combines TRBV9 with TRBJ1-1, with 7 positions matching TRBD1. The V gene end was trimmed by 2 bases and the J gene end by 0 bases; junction bases not matched to a gene: 10. This CDR3 has 17 amino acids. Germline loops: CDR1 SGDLS, CDR2 YYNGEE. Here the CDR3 reads CASSVDPTGAVNTEAFF. CDR3 nucleotides: TGTGCCAGCAGCGTCGATCCCACAGGGGCGGTGAACACTGAAGCTTTCTTT. The full variable domain, its missing parts supplied by reference TRBV9 and TRBJ1-1, is DSGVTQTPKHLITATGQRVTLRCSPRSGDLSVYWYQQSLDQGLQFLIQYYNGEERAKGNILERFSAQQFPDLHSELNLSSLELGDSALYFCASSVDPTGAVNTEAFFGQGTRLTVV.

This clonotype showed up many times. This chain joins TRBV9 and TRBJ2-6, with D uncertain. Germline CDR1 SGDLS, CDR2 YYNGEE. Between the trimmed V and J ends, which lost 1 base and 1 base, there was a span of 3 bases. The CDR3 spans 14 residues. The CDR3 loop is CASSVYSGANVLTF. In DNA, the CDR3 is TGTGCCAGCAGCGTATATTCTGGGGCCAACGTCCTGACTTTC.

This clonotype was counted ten times or more. V and J are TRBV24-1 and TRBJ2-3, with a possible D match to TRBD1 (6 bases). CDR1 KGHDR and CDR2 SFDVKD come from the germline V gene. Trimming left V 8 bases short and J 0 bases short, with 14 bases between. The CDR3 has 15 residues. CDR3 protein: CATILRQVSTDTQYF. CDR3 in DNA: TGTGCCACCATCTTGCGACAGGTTAGCACAGATACGCAGTATTTT.

This clonotype was counted many times. V and J are TRBV9 and TRBJ2-2; possibly TRBD1 for D (5 bases). The CDR3 is 15 residues long. V shed 4 bases and J shed 3 bases, with 13 bases lying between them. CDR1 and CDR2 (germline): SGDLS, YYNGEE. CDR3 sequence reads: CASSLKGFDTGELFF. In DNA, the CDR3 is TGTGCCAGCAGCCTAAAGGGGTTCGACACCGGGGAGCTGTTTTTT.

There are many counts of this clonotype. This chain uses TRBV9 with TRBJ2-3; 11 bases map to TRBD2. This CDR3 comprises 20 residues. The trim removed 0 bases at V and 1 base at J, leaving 13 bases unmatched. Per the germline V gene, CDR1 is SGDLS and CDR2 is YYNGEE. CDR3 bases: TGTGCCAGCAGCGTAGGTCCGACTAGCGGGGCCCGCCCAGGCACAGATACGCAGTATTTT. It codes for CASSVGPTSGARPGTDTQYF. Supplemented by reference TRBV9 and TRBJ2-3, the full variable domain reads DSGVTQTPKHLITATGQRVTLRCSPRSGDLSVYWYQQSLDQGLQFLIQYYNGEERAKGNILERFSAQQFPDLHSELNLSSLELGDSALYFCASSVGPTSGARPGTDTQYFGPGTRLTVL.

This clonotype was detected many times. The CDR3 sequence: CASSVAQGEQYF. For the CDR3, the DNA is TGTGCCAGCAGCGTAGCCCAGGGCGAGCAGTATTTT. J is TRBJ2-3 and V is TRBV9; D perhaps matches TRBD1 (5 bases). The CDR3 covers 12 residues. V was cut by 0 bases and J by 11 bases, with 10 bases left in between. Germline V gene data show CDR1 as SGDLS and CDR2 as YYNGEE.